The following is a T cell receptor (beta chain) sequence with its context. This entry belongs to a study of Graves' ophthalmopathy and Graves' hyperthyroidism. The junction had 4 bases not matched to a gene; V was cut back by 4 bases and J by 4 bases. Germline V gene sequence: CDR1 SGHRS, CDR2 YFSETQ. This CDR3 is 15 amino acids long. Transcripts of RNA were the source for amplifying TCR beta CDR3 regions. An opening RT-PCR round employed HTBI primers and preceded a second-round multiplex PCR. Using its own MiXCR run on the multiplex PCR reads, TCRdb lists one record per CDR3 protein. Here the sample spans 1 million to 1.3 million distinct CDR3 sequences, less than 45% being singletons. Clinical symptoms and serum thyroxine were used for diagnosis; TRAb, thyroid ultrasound and orbital computed tomography were also relied on.

The sequence came from an adult man with Graves' hyperthyroidism. V gene TRBV5-1 combines with J gene TRBJ2-5, with 13 bases lining up with TRBD2. The specimen was peripheral blood or thyroid tissue (not recorded which). In DNA, the CDR3 is TGCGCCAGCAGCGGGACTAGCGGGATACGAGAGACCCAGTACTTC. Translation: CASSGTSGIRETQYF.